This TCR beta chain was profiled in a study of T-cell memory formation after mild COVID-19. 5'RACE primed from the constant segment yielded TCR alpha and TCR beta cDNA libraries bearing sample barcodes and UMIs. TCRdb re-called the 5' RACE reads through MiXCR, storing one row per CDR3 protein. The table has about 410,000 distinct CDR3 sequences, roughly 18% seen once. Study-level findings and limits: Clones that contracted clustered mainly in CM and EM if CD4+ and in EMRA if CD8+.

V dropped 6 bases and J dropped 3 bases, with 9 bases sitting between them. The CDR3 spans 13 residues. This clonotype was detected a few times. As yet, its antigen is unknown. The J gene is TRBJ1-3, the V gene TRBV12-3 or TRBV12-4, with D possibly matching TRBD1 (5 bases). The receptor was derived from a man younger than 35 who had mild COVID-19 (a few samples of this study predate the infection). Cell type and time point are not known. Sequenced material: PBMCs or a T cell subset sorted from them (not recorded which). The CDR3 DNA is TGTGCCAGCAGCCCAGGGCTTGGAAACACCATATATTTT. Its translation: CASSPGLGNTIYF.